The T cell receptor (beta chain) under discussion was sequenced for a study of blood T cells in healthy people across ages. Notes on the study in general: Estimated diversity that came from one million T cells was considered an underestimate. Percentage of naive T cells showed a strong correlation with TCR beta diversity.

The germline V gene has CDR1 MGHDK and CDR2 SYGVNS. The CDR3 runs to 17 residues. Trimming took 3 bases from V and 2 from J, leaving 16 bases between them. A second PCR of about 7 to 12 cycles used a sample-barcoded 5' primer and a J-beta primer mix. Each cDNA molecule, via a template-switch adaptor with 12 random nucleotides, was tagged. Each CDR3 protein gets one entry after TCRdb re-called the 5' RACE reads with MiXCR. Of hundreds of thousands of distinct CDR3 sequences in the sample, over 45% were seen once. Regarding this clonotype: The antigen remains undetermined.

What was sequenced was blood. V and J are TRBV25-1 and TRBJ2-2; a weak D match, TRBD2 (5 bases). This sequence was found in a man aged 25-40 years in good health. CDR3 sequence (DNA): TGTGCCAGCAGTGACAGGCGACTTCCGGGAAACACCGGGGAGCTGTTTTTT. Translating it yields CASSDRRLPGNTGELFF.